One sample yielded the 15 T cell receptor beta chains listed below, sequenced in a study of CD8+ T cells in alopecia areata. RNA, once extracted, was reverse transcribed into cDNA for use as the sequencing template. The repertoire was sequenced with immunoSEQ multiplex PCR; TCRdb's copy has only in-frame clones and lacks some. The sample consists of around 140,000 clones, around 47% of them appearing once. The sequenced sample consisted of CD4+ T cells sorted from blood. These TCRs come from a human donor with alopecia areata.

This chain uses TRBV2 with TRBJ2-5; TRBD1 matches at 8 bases. Germline values: CDR1 SNHLY, CDR2 FYNNEI. Trimming took 4 bases from V and 3 from J; bases not matched to a gene: 4. The CDR3 runs 14 residues. The CDR3 region has the DNA TGTGCCAGCAGTGTCAGGGGGCGGAAAGAGACCCAGTACTTC. Translated, it gives CASSVRGRKETQYF.

The CDR3 spells CASSLGGFAGGGETQYF. The CDR3, as DNA: TGCGCCAGCAGCCTGGGGGGTTTCGCGGGAGGCGGAGAGACCCAGTACTTC. The rearrangement joins TRBV5-1 to TRBJ2-5, with 8 bases that match TRBD2. The CDR3 length is 17 residues. V shed 4 bases, J shed 4 bases, and the junction held 15 bases outside the gene matches. Germline loops: CDR1 SGHRS, CDR2 YFSETQ.

This chain connects TRBV2 to TRBJ1-1; 7 bases agree with TRBD1. V trimming: 4 bases; J trimming: 6 bases; junction bases outside the gene matches: 2. The CDR3 is 12 residues long. Germline assignment: CDR1 SNHLY and CDR2 FYNNEI. Here the CDR3 DNA reads TGTGCCAGCAGTGGACAGGGATCTGAAGCTTTCTTT. Translating it yields CASSGQGSEAFF.

This clone was observed a few times. Here the CDR3 reads CASRGDRVDLRGSYNEQFF. In nucleotides, the CDR3 is TGTGCCAGCAGGGGAGACAGGGTTGATCTCCGCGGAAGCTACAATGAGCAGTTCTTC. V is TRBV28 and J is TRBJ2-1; 7 bases are a match to TRBD1. With V trimmed by 6 bases and J by 3 bases, 20 bases remained unmatched. The CDR3 extends over 19 amino acids. Germline V gives CDR1 MDHEN, CDR2 SYDVKM.

V is TRBV2 and J is TRBJ2-5; the D is unclear. V lost 8 bases, J lost 0 bases, and 13 bases lay in between. The germline CDR1 and CDR2 sequences are SNHLY and FYNNEI. The CDR3 totals 14 residues. CDR3 sequence: CASFRGRYQETQYF. In nucleotides, the CDR3 is TGTGCCAGCTTCCGTGGGCGGTACCAAGAGACCCAGTACTTC.

This clone was seen a handful of times. In DNA, the CDR3 is TGTGCCAGCGGGCGACAATTGAACACTGAAGCTTTCTTT. Translated, it gives CASGRQLNTEAFF. The gene calls are TRBV7-2 and TRBJ1-1; D gene ambiguous. Germline V gene data show CDR1 as SGHTA and CDR2 as FQGNSA. This CDR3 is built from 13 residues. The V end lost 8 bases, the J end lost 0 bases, and 10 bases lay between the germline ends. The whole variable domain, remainder taken from reference TRBV7-2 and TRBJ1-1, is GAGVSQSPSNKVTEKGKDVELRCDPISGHTALYWYRQSLGQGLEFLIYFQGNSAPDKSGLPSDRFSAERTGGSVSTLTIQRTQQEDSAVYLCASGRQLNTEAFFGQGTRLTVV.

V gene TRBV4-1 combines with J gene TRBJ2-5; 7 bases are a match to TRBD1. CDR1 is MGHRA and CDR2 is YSYEKL in the germline V gene. J gave up 3 bases and V 1 base, and 5 bases lay outside the gene matches. This CDR3 has 15 amino acids. The CDR3 DNA sequence: TGCGCCAGCAGCCAAGGCGAGGGGGCTAAAGAGACCCAGTACTTC. Protein: CASSQGEGAKETQYF.

The V and J genes are TRBV30 and TRBJ2-2; D is uncertain. V gave up 2 bases and J gave up 6 bases, with 10 bases separating them. This CDR3 comprises 13 residues. Germline lookup yields CDR1 GTSNPN and CDR2 SVGIG (reference sequence). The DNA for the CDR3 is TGTGCCTGGAGTTTTAGGGAATCCGGGGAGCTGTTTTTT. Its translation is CAWSFRESGELFF.

Only a few counts were recorded for this clone. The chain combines TRBV29-1 with TRBJ2-1; D is ambiguous. The V gene lost 3 bases and the J gene lost 4 bases, with 7 bases spanning the gap. This CDR3 spans 12 amino acids. Germline CDR1 and CDR2: SQVTM and ANQGSEA. The CDR3 DNA follows: TGCAGCGTTGACAGGTCTTACAATGAGCAGTTCTTC. Translation: CSVDRSYNEQFF.

The chain carries TRBV30 and TRBJ1-2; D is perhaps TRBD1 (5 bases). The germline V gene encodes CDR1 GTSNPN and CDR2 SVGIG (reference sequence). This CDR3 contains 11 residues. Trimming left V 4 bases short and J 7 bases short, with 10 bases between. DNA for the CDR3: TGTGCCTGGAATGGAGGGGCTGGCTACACCTTC. It codes for CAWNGGAGYTF.

The chain links TRBV5-1 to TRBJ2-4; 9 nucleotides match TRBD1. Trimming at V came to 0 bases and at J to 5 bases, leaving 0 bases not matched to a gene. Germline-derived CDR1 and CDR2 are SGHRS and YFSETQ. The CDR3 extends over 14 amino acids. In DNA, the CDR3 is TGCGCCAGCAGCTTGGGGACAGGGGAAAACATTCAGTACTTC. As protein: CASSLGTGENIQYF.

The chain has TRBV28 and TRBJ2-7, with 7 positions matching TRBD1. There are 17 residues in the CDR3. After removal of 4 bases from V and 3 bases from J, the junction contained 15 bases not matched to a gene. Germline CDR1 is MDHEN and CDR2 is SYDVKM. The chain's CDR3 is CASSSGTDWGLYYEQYF. CDR3 bases: TGTGCCAGCAGTTCCGGGACAGACTGGGGGTTATACTACGAGCAGTACTTC. Full variable domain (outside the CDR3, taken from reference TRBV28 and TRBJ2-7): DVKVTQSSRYLVKRTGEKVFLECVQDMDHENMFWYRQDPGLGLRLIYFSYDVKMKEKGDIPEGYSVSREKKERFSLILESASTNQTSMYLCASSSGTDWGLYYEQYFGPGTRLTVT.

This clone was seen a handful of times. The chain has TRBV5-6 and TRBJ2-1; D gene ambiguous. Trimming removed 1 base from V and 4 bases from J, with 15 bases in between. Germline CDR1 is SGHDT and CDR2 is YYEEEE. The CDR3 length is 16 residues. The CDR3 sequence is CASSLTRMAPYNEQFF. CDR3 sequence (DNA): TGTGCCAGCAGCTTGACCAGAATGGCCCCATACAATGAGCAGTTCTTC.

This clone has just a few counts. The J gene is TRBJ2-5, the V gene TRBV29-1, with 8 bases aligning to TRBD1. The J call may not be correct, given that the DNA end is closer to TRBJ2-7. The CDR3 has 15 residues. The germline gives CDR1 SQVTM, CDR2 ANQGSEA. CDR3 amino acids: CSVVPGQGAIGEQYF. DNA for the CDR3: TGCAGCGTTGTCCCTGGTCAGGGGGCAATAGGCGAGCAGTACTTC.

This clone was recorded only once. The chain has TRBV29-1 and TRBJ1-1; D is unresolved. The V gene lost 1 base and the J gene lost 6 bases, with 12 bases spanning the gap. The CDR3 totals 13 residues. Germline loops: CDR1 SQVTM, CDR2 ANQGSEA. As DNA, the CDR3 is TGCAGCGTTGAAGCCATGAAAGGCGCTGAAGCTTTCTTT. Encoded protein: CSVEAMKGAEAFF.